Listed below are T cell receptor beta chains from one sample, sequenced in a study of cytomegalovirus exposure and HLA in healthy donors. Produced via immunoSEQ multiplex PCR; TCRdb's table is partial and in-frame only. The sample includes 150,000 to 200,000 clones, approximately 90% of them seen just once. Input material: PBMCs. The receptor source for this set is a boy aged 2 to 10 in good health and CMV-seronegative. CDR3s include the opening cysteine and the closing phenylalanine or tryptophan. Fields, in order: clone size, D gene, CDR3 length, V gene, J gene, CDR3 protein, CDR3 DNA. A D gene is named only where the DNA matches it firmly. Not all rows give a size; the values are once, few, many and, for expanded clones, a class.

.	TRBD1	16	TRBV27	TRBJ2-6	CASSKRQGSGANVLTF	TGTGCCAGCAGCAAAAGACAGGGTTCTGGGGCCAACGTCCTGACTTTC
.	TRBD1	14	TRBV5-1	TRBJ1-2	CASSLSTGEYGYTF	TGCGCCAGCAGCTTGTCAACAGGGGAGTATGGCTACACCTTC
.	.	15	TRBV18	TRBJ2-1	CASSPPWGGLGEQFF	TGTGCCAGCTCACCACCTTGGGGGGGCTTGGGGGAGCAGTTCTTC
.	.	13	TRBV5-6	TRBJ1-5	CASSSGQLQPQHF	TGTGCCAGCAGCTCAGGACAGCTGCAGCCCCAGCATTTT
.	TRBD2	14	TRBV7-7	TRBJ2-5	CASSFTSGEETQYF	TGTGCCAGCAGCTTTACTAGCGGTGAAGAGACCCAGTACTTC
.	.	15	TRBV4-2	TRBJ2-3	CASSQGLLVTDTQYF	TGTGCCAGCAGCCAAGGCCTACTTGTCACAGATACGCAGTATTTT
.	TRBD2	16	TRBV9	TRBJ2-3	CASSVVEAGGTDTQYF	TGTGCCAGCAGCGTAGTGGAAGCGGGGGGCACAGATACGCAGTATTTT
.	.	12	TRBV28	TRBJ2-7	CASGGLSYEQYF	TGTGCCAGCGGCGGTCTCAGCTACGAGCAGTACTTC
.	.	14	TRBV5-1	TRBJ2-5	CASNRGFSEETQYF	TGCGCCAGCAACCGGGGGTTTTCGGAAGAGACCCAGTACTTC
.	TRBD2	15	TRBV5-6	TRBJ2-1	CASSTGAGGPNEQFF	TGTGCCAGCAGCACGGGGGCGGGAGGGCCCAATGAGCAGTTCTTC
.	TRBD1	17	TRBV5-1	TRBJ2-4	CASSAPGQGLAKNIQYF	TGCGCCAGCAGCGCTCCGGGACAGGGACTAGCCAAAAACATTCAGTACTTC
.	TRBD1	15	TRBV4-1	TRBJ1-5	CASRYRGFSNQPQHF	TGCGCCAGCAGATACAGGGGCTTCAGCAATCAGCCCCAGCATTTT
.	TRBD2	16	TRBV9	TRBJ2-2	CASSYGTSGRYGELFF	TGTGCCAGCAGCTACGGGACTAGCGGGAGATACGGGGAGCTGTTTTTT
.	TRBD1	15	TRBV18	TRBJ2-7	CASSRGQGLSYEQYF	TGTGCCAGCTCTCGCGGACAGGGGTTATCTTACGAGCAGTACTTC
.	.	15	TRBV5-8	TRBJ1-1	CASSISRQMNTEAFF	TGTGCCAGCAGCATCTCTCGACAGATGAACACTGAAGCTTTCTTT
.	.	14	TRBV5-1	TRBJ1-2	CASSLEGANYGYTF	TGCGCCAGCAGCTTAGAGGGGGCTAACTATGGCTACACCTTC
.	TRBD1	15	TRBV4-1	TRBJ2-7	CASSQAPGQIYEQYF	TGCGCCAGCAGCCAAGCCCCGGGACAGATCTACGAGCAGTACTTC
once	TRBD1	14	TRBV28	TRBJ2-7	CASSLEGQGYEQYF	TGTGCCAGCAGTTTGGAGGGACAGGGCTACGAGCAGTACTTC
.	.	15	TRBV19	TRBJ1-1	CASKSTALGNTEAFF	TGTGCCAGTAAATCGACAGCGCTTGGTAACACTGAAGCTTTCTTT
once	TRBD1	15	TRBV6-5	TRBJ1-6	CASSSGQGAVAPLHF	TGTGCCAGCAGTTCTGGACAGGGGGCGGTGGCACCCCTCCACTTT
.	TRBD2	15	TRBV9	TRBJ2-7	CASSASGGDSYEQYF	TGTGCCAGCAGCGCTAGCGGGGGGGATTCCTACGAGCAGTACTTC
.	TRBD2	19	TRBV29-1	TRBJ2-3	CSVEFSKASGGLSTDTQYF	TGCAGCGTTGAATTTTCAAAGGCTAGCGGGGGCCTCAGCACAGATACGCAGTATTTT
.	TRBD1	13	TRBV7-9	TRBJ1-2	CASSLGQGNGYTF	TGTGCCAGCAGCTTAGGACAGGGGAATGGCTACACCTTC
.	.	11	TRBV29-1	TRBJ1-4	CSVPWGEKLFF	TGCAGCGTCCCCTGGGGCGAAAAACTGTTTTTT
.	TRBD2	15	TRBV6-5	TRBJ2-7	CASSRPGLSLYEQYF	TGTGCCAGCAGTCGCCCGGGACTATCCCTCTACGAGCAGTACTTC
.	TRBD1	15	TRBV5-8	TRBJ1-1	CASSWWDRTNTEAFF	TGTGCCAGCAGCTGGTGGGACAGGACGAACACTGAAGCTTTCTTT
.	.	14	TRBV27	TRBJ1-1	CASSLSTGNTEAFF	TGTGCCAGCAGTTTATCGACAGGGAACACTGAAGCTTTCTTT
.	TRBD1	14	TRBV13	TRBJ2-7	CASSFGTGDAEQYF	TGTGCCAGCAGCTTCGGGACAGGGGATGCCGAGCAGTACTTC
once	TRBD2	14	TRBV28	TRBJ2-5	CASKMAGALRAQYF	TGTGCCAGCAAGATGGCGGGAGCCCTTCGGGCCCAGTACTTC
.	TRBD2	12	TRBV2	TRBJ2-7	CASRRPGGEQYF	TGTGCCAGCAGGCGACCGGGGGGAGAGCAGTACTTC
.	.	15	TRBV16	TRBJ2-7	CASSQSIGDKSEQYF	TGTGCCAGCAGCCAATCGATTGGGGACAAAAGCGAGCAGTACTTC
.	.	14	TRBV28	TRBJ1-1	CASSFPGLNTEAFF	TGTGCCAGCAGTTTCCCAGGGTTGAACACTGAAGCTTTCTTT
.	.	14	TRBV4-2	TRBJ2-7	CASSLRPNSYEQYF	TGTGCCAGCAGTTTGCGGCCGAACTCCTACGAGCAGTACTTC
few	.	15	TRBV21-1	TRBJ1-3	CASSTLESSGNTIYF	TGTGCCAGCAGCACCCTAGAGAGCTCTGGAAACACCATATATTTT
.	.	16	TRBV11-2	TRBJ1-1	CASRETMAGGSTEAFF	TGTGCCAGCAGAGAGACCATGGCGGGCGGGAGCACTGAAGCTTTCTTT
.	TRBD1	15	TRBV28	TRBJ2-1	CASSSDRVAHNEQFF	TGTGCCAGCAGTTCGGACAGGGTCGCCCACAATGAGCAGTTCTTC
.	TRBD1	14	TRBV27	TRBJ1-5	CASSRGGGNQPQHF	TGTGCCAGCAGTAGAGGGGGCGGCAATCAGCCCCAGCATTTT
.	.	11	TRBV30	TRBJ2-7	CASASAAEQYF	TGTGCCTCGGCTAGCGCCGCCGAGCAGTACTTC
few	.	17	TRBV4-1	TRBJ1-5	CASSQGPFGTINQPQHF	TGCGCCAGCAGCCAAGGGCCCTTCGGGACAATCAATCAGCCCCAGCATTTT
.	TRBD1	11	TRBV30	TRBJ2-3	CAWGQGDTQYF	TGTGCCTGGGGACAGGGAGATACGCAGTATTTT
.	TRBD1	13	TRBV5-6	TRBJ2-7	CASRRTGSYEQYF	TGTGCCAGCAGAAGGACAGGGAGCTACGAGCAGTACTTC